This T cell receptor beta chain derives from a study of blood T cell repertoires in COVID-19. About the study: The samples span acute and convalescent COVID-19 from the United States, Italy and Spain. PBMCs, B-cell-depleted T cells, or T cells provided the cDNA or gDNA that made up the material.

Clones were read by immunoSEQ multiplex PCR, and TCRdb kept only the in-frame ones, dropping some. Among approximately 250,000 clones listed, around nine tenths were seen once. Per germline, CDR1 KGHSH and CDR2 LQKENI. CDR3 size: 15 residues. V was trimmed by 2 bases and J by 5 bases, leaving 12 bases between them. What was sequenced was peripheral blood. This TCR was recovered from a woman aged 60 to 75 who had recovered from COVID-19. This chain uses TRBV18 with TRBJ2-2; D gene unclear. The CDR3 loop is CASSPELGRTGELFF. Written as DNA, the CDR3 is TGTGCCAGCTCACCAGAGTTGGGCAGAACCGGGGAGCTGTTTTTT.